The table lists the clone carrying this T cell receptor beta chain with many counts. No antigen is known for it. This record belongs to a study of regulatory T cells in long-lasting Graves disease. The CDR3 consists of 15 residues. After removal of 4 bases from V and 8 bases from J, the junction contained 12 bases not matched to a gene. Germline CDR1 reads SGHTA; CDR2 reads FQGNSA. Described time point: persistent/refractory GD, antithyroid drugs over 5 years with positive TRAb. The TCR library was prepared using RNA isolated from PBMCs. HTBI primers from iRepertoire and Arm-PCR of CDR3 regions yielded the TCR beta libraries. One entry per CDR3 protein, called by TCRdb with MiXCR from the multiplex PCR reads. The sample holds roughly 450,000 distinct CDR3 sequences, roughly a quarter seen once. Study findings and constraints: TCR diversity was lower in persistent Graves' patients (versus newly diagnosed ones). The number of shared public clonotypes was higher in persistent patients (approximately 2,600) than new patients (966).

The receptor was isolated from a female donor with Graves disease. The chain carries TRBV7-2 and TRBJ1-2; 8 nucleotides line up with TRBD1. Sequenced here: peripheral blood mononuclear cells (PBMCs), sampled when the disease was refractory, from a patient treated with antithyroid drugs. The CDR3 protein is CASSYDRGSGWGYTF. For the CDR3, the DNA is TGTGCCAGCAGCTATGACAGGGGATCAGGGTGGGGCTACACCTTC. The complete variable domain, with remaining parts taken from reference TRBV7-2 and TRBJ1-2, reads GAGVSQSPSNKVTEKGKDVELRCDPISGHTALYWYRQSLGQGLEFLIYFQGNSAPDKSGLPSDRFSAERTGGSVSTLTIQRTQQEDSAVYLCASSYDRGSGWGYTFGSGTRLTVV.